This T cell receptor beta chain was profiled in a study of blood T cell repertoires in COVID-19. Study as a whole: T cells, B-cell-depleted T cells, or PBMCs provided the cDNA or gDNA that served as material.

The method was immunoSEQ multiplex PCR; TCRdb's version includes in-frame clones alone and lacks a portion of them. Counted here are 310,000 or so clones, around 84% occurring once; the ten biggest clones make up 1% to 1.5%. The CDR3 is made up of 18 amino acids. V trimming: 6 bases; J trimming: 0 bases; junction bases outside the gene matches: 9. The germline V gene has CDR1 MNHEY and CDR2 SMNVEV (reference sequence). Material: peripheral blood. The chain uses TRBV27 and TRBJ2-6; 9 bases agree with TRBD1. The clonotype was recovered from a man in his 70s with acute or convalescent COVID-19. CDR3 loop: CASRRTGVEISGANVLTF. The CDR3 bases are TGTGCCAGCAGGCGGACAGGGGTGGAGATCTCTGGGGCCAACGTCCTGACTTTC.